This T cell receptor (beta chain) was captured in a study of cytomegalovirus exposure and HLA in healthy donors. As for the study in general: Among the 350 to 500 donors who were genotyped, about 79% fell in the genetic ancestry cluster that is associated with self-reported Caucasian donors. Study-wide findings and caveats: Reports showed the classifier diagnosing cytomegalovirus status with high specificity and sensitivity.

Healthy donors of bone marrow made up the group. Primers included in the PCR were 60 Vbeta and 13 Jbeta primers. TCRdb's copy holds only in-frame clones and misses some; the assay was immunoSEQ multiplex PCR. Of 100,000 or so clones listed, about 70% are singletons. CDR1 is MDHEN and CDR2 is SYDVKM in the germline V gene. The CDR3 loop spans 13 amino acids. With 8 bases clipped from V and 1 base from J, the junction kept 4 bases outside the gene matches. Comments on this clone: Its antigen is unidentified.

The sequence was obtained from a man under 40 in good health and CMV-seronegative. Sequencing used PBMCs. The chain couples TRBV28 to TRBJ1-2, with 7 bases identical to TRBD1. For the CDR3, the DNA is TGTGCCAGCCGACAGGGATTTAACTATGGCTACACCTTC. Encoded protein: CASRQGFNYGYTF.